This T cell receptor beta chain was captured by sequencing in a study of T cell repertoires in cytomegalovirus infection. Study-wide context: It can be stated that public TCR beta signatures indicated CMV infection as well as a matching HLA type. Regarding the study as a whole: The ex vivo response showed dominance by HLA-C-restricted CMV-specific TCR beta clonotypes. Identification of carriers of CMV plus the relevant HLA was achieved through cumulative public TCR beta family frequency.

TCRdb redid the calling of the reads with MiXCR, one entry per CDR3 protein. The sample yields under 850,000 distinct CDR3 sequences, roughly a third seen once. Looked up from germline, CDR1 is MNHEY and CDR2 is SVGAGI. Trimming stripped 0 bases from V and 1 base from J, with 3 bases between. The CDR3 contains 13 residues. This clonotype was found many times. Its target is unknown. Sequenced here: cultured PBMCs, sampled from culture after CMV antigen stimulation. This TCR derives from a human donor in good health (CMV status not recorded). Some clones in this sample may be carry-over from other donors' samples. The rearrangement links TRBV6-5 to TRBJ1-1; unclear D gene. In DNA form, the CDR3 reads TGTGCCAGCAGTTACTCAGAGAACACTGAAGCTTTCTTT. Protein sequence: CASSYSENTEAFF.